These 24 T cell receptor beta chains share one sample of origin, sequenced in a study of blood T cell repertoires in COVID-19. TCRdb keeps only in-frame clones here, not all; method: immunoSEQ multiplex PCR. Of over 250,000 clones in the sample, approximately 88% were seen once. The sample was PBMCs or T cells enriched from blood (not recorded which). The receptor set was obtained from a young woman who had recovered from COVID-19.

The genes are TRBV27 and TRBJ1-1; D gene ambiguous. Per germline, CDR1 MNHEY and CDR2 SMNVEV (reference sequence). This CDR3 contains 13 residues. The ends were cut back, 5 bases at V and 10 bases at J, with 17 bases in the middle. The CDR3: CASSHRGTATAFF. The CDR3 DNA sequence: TGTGCCAGCAGTCATCGGGGAACGGCTACAGCTTTCTTT.

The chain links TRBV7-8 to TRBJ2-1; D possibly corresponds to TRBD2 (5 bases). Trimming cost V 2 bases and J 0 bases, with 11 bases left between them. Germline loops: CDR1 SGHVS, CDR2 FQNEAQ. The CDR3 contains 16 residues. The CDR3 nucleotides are TGTGCCAGCAGCTTAACACAGCGGAGCTCCTACAATGAGCAGTTCTTC. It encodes CASSLTQRSSYNEQFF.

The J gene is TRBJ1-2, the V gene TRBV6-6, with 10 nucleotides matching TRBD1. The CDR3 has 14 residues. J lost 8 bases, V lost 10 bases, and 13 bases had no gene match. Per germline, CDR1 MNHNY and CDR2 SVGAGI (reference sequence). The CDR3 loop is CATHPGQGFAGYTF. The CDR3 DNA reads TGTGCCACCCACCCGGGACAGGGGTTTGCGGGCTACACCTTC.

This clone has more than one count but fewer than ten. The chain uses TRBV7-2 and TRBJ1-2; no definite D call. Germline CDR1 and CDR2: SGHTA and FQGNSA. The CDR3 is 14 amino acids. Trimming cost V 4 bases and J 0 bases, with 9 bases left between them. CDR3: CASSWAATNYGYTF. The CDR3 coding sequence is TGTGCCAGCAGCTGGGCAGCTACTAACTATGGCTACACCTTC.

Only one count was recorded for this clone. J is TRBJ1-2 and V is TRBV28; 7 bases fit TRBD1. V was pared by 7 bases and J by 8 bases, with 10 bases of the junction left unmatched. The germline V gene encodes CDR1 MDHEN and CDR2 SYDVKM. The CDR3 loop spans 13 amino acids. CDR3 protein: CASNPDRVQGYTF. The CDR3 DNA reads TGTGCCAGCAATCCAGACAGGGTACAGGGCTACACCTTC.

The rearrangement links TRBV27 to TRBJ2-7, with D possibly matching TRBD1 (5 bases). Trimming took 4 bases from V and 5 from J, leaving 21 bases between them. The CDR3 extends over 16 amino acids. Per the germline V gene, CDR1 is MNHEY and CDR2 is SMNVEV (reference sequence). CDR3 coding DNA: TGTGCCAGCAGTTCAGGTGGTTTGGCAGGGCTGGACGAGCAGTACTTC. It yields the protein CASSSGGLAGLDEQYF.

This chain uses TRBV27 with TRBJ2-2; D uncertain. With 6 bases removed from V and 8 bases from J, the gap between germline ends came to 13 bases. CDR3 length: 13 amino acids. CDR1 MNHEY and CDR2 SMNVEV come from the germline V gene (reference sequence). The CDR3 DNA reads TGTGCCAGCAGCCCCCCGAGTTTTGGGGAGCTGTTTTTT. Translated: CASSPPSFGELFF.

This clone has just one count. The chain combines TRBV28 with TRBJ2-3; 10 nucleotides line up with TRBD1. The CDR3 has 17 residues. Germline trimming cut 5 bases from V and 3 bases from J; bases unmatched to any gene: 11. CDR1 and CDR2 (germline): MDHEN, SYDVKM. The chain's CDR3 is CASSPSLGQGETDTQYF. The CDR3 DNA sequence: TGTGCCAGCAGTCCCAGTCTCGGACAGGGGGAAACAGATACGCAGTATTTT.

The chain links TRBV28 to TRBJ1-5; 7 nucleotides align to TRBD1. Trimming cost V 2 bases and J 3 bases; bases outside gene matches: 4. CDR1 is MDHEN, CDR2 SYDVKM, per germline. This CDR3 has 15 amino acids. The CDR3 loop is CASSLTRGVNQPQHF. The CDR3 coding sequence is TGTGCCAGCAGTTTAACCAGGGGGGTCAATCAGCCCCAGCATTTT.

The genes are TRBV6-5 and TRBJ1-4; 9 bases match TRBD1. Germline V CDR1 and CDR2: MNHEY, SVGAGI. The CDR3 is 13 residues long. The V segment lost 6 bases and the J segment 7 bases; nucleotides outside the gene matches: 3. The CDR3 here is CASRQGASEKLFF. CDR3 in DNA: TGTGCCAGCAGACAGGGGGCCAGTGAAAAACTGTTTTTT.

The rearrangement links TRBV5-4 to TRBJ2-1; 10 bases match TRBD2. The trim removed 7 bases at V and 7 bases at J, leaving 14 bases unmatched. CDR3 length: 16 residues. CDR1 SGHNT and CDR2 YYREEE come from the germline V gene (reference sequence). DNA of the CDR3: TGTGCCAGCGGCCGGCCGGGACTAGCGAGAAATAATGAGCAGTTCTTC. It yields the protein CASGRPGLARNNEQFF.

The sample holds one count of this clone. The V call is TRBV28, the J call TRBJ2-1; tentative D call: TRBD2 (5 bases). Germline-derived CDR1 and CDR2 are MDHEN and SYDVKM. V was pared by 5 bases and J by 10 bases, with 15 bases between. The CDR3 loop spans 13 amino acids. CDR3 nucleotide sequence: TGTGCCAGCAGTCCCGAGGGATTCGGGGAGCAGTTCTTC. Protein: CASSPEGFGEQFF.

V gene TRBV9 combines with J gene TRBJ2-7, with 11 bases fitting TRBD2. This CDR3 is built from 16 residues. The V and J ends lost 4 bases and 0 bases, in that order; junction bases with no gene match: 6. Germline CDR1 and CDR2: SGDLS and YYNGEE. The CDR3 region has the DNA TGTGCCAGCAGCCCCTTCCTAGCGGGGGGCTCCTACGAGCAGTACTTC. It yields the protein CASSPFLAGGSYEQYF. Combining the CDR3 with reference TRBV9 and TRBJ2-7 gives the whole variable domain DSGVTQTPKHLITATGQRVTLRCSPRSGDLSVYWYQQSLDQGLQFLIQYYNGEERAKGNILERFSAQQFPDLHSELNLSSLELGDSALYFCASSPFLAGGSYEQYFGPGTRLTVT.

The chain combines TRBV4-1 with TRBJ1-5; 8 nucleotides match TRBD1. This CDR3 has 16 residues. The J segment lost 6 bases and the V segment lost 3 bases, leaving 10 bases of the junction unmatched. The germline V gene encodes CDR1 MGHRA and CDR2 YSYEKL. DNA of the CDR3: TGCGCCAGCAGCCAGGGTCACAGGGGGAGAGGTCAGCCCCAGCATTTT. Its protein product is CASSQGHRGRGQPQHF.

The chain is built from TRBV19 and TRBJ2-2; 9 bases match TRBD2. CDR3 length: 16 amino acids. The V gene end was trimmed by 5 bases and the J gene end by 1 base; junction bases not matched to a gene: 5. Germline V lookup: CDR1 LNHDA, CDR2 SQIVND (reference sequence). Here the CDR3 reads CASSPWTSVNTGELFF. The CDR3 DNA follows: TGTGCCAGTAGTCCGTGGACTAGCGTGAACACCGGGGAGCTGTTTTTT.

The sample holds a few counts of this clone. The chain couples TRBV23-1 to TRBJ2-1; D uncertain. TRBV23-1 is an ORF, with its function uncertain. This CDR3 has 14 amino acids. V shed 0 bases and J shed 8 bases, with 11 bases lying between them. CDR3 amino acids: CASSQSPQIYEQFF. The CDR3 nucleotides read TGCGCCAGCAGTCAATCCCCACAAATCTATGAGCAGTTCTTC.

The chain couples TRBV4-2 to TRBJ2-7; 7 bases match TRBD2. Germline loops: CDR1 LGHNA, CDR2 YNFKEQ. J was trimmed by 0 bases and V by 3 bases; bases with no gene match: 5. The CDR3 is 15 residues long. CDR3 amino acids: CASSQFLAASYEQYF. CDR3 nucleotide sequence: TGTGCCAGCAGCCAGTTCCTAGCGGCCTCCTACGAGCAGTACTTC.

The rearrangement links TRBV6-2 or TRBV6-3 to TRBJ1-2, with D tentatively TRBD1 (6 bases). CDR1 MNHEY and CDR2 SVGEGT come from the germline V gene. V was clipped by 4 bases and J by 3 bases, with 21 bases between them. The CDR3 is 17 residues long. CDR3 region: CASSSTGAPALDYGYTF. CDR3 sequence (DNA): TGTGCCAGCAGTTCGACAGGAGCCCCAGCCCTAGACTATGGCTACACCTTC.

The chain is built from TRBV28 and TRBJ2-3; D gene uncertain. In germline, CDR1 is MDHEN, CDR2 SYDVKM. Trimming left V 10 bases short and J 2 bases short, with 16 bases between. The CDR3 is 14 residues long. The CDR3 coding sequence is TGTGCCACCGGAGACCGACTCTACACAGATACGCAGTATTTT. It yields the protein CATGDRLYTDTQYF.

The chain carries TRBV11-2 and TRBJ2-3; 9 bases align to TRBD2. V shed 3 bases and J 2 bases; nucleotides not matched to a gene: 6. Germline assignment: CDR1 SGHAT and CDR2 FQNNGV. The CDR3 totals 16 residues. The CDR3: CASSFTAGGNTDTQYF. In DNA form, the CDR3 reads TGTGCCAGCAGCTTCACAGCGGGGGGAAACACAGATACGCAGTATTTT.

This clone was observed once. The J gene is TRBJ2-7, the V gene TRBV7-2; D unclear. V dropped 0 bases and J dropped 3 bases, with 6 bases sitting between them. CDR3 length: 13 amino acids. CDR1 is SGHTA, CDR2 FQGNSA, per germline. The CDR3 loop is CASSLAGSYEQYF. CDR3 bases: TGTGCCAGCAGCTTAGCGGGCAGCTACGAGCAGTACTTC. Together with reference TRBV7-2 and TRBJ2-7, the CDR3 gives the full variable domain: GAGVSQSPSNKVTEKGKDVELRCDPISGHTALYWYRQSLGQGLEFLIYFQGNSAPDKSGLPSDRFSAERTGGSVSTLTIQRTQQEDSAVYLCASSLAGSYEQYFGPGTRLTVT.

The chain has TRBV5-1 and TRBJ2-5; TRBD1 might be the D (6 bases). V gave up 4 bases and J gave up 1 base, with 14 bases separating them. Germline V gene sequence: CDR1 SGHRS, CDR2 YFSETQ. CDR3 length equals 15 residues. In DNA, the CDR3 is TGCGCCAGCAGCCCCCCCGGACAGCCCCAAGAGACCCAGTACTTC. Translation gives CASSPPGQPQETQYF.

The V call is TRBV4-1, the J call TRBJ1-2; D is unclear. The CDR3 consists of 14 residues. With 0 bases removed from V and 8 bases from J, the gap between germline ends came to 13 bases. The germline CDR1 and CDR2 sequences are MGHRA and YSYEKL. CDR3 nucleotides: TGCGCCAGCAGCCAAGATAATCTAATAACCGGCTACACCTTC. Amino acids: CASSQDNLITGYTF.

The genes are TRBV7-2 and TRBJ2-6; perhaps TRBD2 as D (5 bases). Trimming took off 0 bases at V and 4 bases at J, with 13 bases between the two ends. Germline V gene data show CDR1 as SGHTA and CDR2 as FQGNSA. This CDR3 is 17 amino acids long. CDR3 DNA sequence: TGTGCCAGCAGCTTAGCAAGGACCCCGGGAGGGGCCAACGTCCTGACTTTC. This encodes CASSLARTPGGANVLTF.